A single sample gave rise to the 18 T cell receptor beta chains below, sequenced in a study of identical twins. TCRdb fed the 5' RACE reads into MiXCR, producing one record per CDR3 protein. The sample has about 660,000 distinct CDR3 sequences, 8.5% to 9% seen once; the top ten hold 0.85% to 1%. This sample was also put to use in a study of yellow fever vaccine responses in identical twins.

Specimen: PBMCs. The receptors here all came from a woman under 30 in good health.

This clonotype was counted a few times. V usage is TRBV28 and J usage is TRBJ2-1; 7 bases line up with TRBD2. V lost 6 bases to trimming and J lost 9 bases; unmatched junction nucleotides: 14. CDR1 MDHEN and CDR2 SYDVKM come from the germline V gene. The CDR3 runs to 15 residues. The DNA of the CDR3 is TGTGCCAGCAGCATACTGGCGGGAGAACGCAGTGAGCAGTTCTTC. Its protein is CASSILAGERSEQFF.

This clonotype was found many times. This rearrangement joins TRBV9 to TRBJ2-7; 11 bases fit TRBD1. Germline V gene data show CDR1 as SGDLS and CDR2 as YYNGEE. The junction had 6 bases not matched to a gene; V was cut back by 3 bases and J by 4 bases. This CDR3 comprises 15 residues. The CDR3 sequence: CASSAGQGAPYEQYF. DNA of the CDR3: TGTGCCAGCAGCGCCGGACAGGGGGCCCCATACGAGCAGTACTTC.

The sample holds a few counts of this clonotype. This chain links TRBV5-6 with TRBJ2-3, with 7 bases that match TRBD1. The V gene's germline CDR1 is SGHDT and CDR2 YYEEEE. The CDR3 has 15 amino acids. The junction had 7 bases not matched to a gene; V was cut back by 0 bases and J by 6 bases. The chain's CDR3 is CASSLVDRPGDTQYF. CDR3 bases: TGTGCCAGCAGCTTGGTGGACAGGCCCGGGGATACGCAGTATTTT. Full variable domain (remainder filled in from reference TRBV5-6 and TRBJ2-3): DAGVTQSPTHLIKTRGQQVTLRCSPKSGHDTVSWYQQALGQGPQFIFQYYEEEERQRGNFPDRFSGHQFPNYSSELNVNALLLGDSALYLCASSLVDRPGDTQYFGPGTRLTVL.

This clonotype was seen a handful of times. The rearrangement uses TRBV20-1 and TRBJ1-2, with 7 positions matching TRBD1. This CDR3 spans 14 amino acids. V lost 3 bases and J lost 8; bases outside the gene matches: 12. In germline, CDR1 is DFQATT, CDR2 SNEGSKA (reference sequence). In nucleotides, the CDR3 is TGCAGTGCTAGTCGTGGGACAGACCAAGGGGGCTACACCTTC. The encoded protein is CSASRGTDQGGYTF.

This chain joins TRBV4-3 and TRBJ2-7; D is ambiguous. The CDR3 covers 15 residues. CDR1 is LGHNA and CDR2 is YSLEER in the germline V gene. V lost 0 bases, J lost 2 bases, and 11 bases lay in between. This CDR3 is CASSQEVETPYEQYF. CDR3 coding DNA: TGCGCCAGCAGCCAAGAGGTGGAAACCCCCTACGAGCAGTACTTC.

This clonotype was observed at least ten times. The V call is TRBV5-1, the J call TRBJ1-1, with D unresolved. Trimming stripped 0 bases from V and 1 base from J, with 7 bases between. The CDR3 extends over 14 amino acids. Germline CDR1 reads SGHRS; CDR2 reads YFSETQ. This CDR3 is CASSLDPGNTEAFF. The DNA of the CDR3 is TGCGCCAGCAGCTTGGACCCCGGGAACACTGAAGCTTTCTTT.

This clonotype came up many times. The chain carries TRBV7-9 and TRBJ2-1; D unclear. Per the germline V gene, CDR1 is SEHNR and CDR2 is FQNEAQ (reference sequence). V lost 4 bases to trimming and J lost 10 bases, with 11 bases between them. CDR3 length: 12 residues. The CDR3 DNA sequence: TGTGCCAGCAGCTCGGCTGAGGCCGAGCAGTTCTTC. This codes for CASSSAEAEQFF.

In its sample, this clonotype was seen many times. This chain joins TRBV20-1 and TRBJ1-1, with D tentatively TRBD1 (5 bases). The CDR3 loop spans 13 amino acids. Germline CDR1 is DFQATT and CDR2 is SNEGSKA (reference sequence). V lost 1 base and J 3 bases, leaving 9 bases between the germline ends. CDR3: CSARGGGDTEAFF. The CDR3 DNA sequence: TGCAGTGCTAGAGGAGGAGGGGACACTGAAGCTTTCTTT.

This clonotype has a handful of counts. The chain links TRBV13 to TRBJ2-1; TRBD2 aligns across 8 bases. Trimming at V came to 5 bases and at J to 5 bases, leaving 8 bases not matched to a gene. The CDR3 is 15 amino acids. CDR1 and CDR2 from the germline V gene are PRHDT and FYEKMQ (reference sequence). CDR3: CASSPGTRAHNEQFF. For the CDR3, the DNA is TGTGCCAGCAGCCCCGGGACTAGAGCCCACAATGAGCAGTTCTTC.

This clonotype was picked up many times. The chain's CDR3 is CASSDTRQPNQPQHF. In DNA form, the CDR3 reads TGTGCCAGCAGTGACACCCGACAGCCCAATCAGCCCCAGCATTTT. This chain uses TRBV25-1 with TRBJ1-5; D is possibly TRBD1 (5 bases). V lost 3 bases, J lost 3 bases, and 12 bases lay in between. The CDR3 extends over 15 amino acids. Germline CDR1 MGHDK, CDR2 SYGVNS.

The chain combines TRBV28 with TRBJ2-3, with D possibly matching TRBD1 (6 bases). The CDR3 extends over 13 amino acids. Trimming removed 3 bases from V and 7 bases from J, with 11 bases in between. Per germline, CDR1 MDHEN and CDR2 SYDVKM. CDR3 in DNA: TGTGCCAGCAGTTTGGAACAGGGATATACGCAGTATTTT. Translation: CASSLEQGYTQYF. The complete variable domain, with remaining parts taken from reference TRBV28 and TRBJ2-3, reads DVKVTQSSRYLVKRTGEKVFLECVQDMDHENMFWYRQDPGLGLRLIYFSYDVKMKEKGDIPEGYSVSREKKERFSLILESASTNQTSMYLCASSLEQGYTQYFGPGTRLTVL.

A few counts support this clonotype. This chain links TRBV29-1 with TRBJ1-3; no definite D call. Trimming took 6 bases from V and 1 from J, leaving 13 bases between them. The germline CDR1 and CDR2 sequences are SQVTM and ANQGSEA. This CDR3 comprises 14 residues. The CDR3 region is CSVLGLGSGNTIYF. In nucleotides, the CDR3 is TGCAGCGTCCTAGGGTTGGGGTCTGGAAACACCATATATTTT.

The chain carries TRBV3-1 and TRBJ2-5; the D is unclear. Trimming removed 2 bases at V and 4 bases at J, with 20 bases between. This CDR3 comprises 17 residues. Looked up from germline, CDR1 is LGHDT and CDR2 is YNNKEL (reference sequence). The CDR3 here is CASSQNYQRTFPETQYF. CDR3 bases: TGTGCCAGCAGCCAAAACTACCAGAGAACCTTCCCAGAGACCCAGTACTTC.

CDR3 sequence (DNA): TGTGCCAGCAGCCGGACAGGGGCCAACGAGCAGTACTTC. Its protein is CASSRTGANEQYF. The gene calls are TRBV28 and TRBJ2-7; 9 bases align to TRBD1. CDR1 and CDR2 from the germline V gene are MDHEN and SYDVKM. The trim removed 6 bases at V and 5 bases at J, leaving 5 bases unmatched. CDR3 size: 13 residues.

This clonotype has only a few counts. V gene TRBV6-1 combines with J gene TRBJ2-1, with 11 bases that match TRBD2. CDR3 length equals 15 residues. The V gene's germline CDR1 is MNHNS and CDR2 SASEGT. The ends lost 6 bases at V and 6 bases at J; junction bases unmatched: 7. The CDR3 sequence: CASSPTSGRGNEQFF. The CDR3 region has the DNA TGTGCCAGCAGCCCTACTAGCGGGAGAGGCAATGAGCAGTTCTTC.

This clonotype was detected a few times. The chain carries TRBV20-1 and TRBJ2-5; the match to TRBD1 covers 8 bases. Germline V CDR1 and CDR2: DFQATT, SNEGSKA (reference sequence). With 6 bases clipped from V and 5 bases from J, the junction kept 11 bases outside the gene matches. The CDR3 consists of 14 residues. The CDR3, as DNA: TGCAGTGCGAGTAGACAGGGGATTATGGAGACCCAGTACTTC. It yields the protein CSASRQGIMETQYF.

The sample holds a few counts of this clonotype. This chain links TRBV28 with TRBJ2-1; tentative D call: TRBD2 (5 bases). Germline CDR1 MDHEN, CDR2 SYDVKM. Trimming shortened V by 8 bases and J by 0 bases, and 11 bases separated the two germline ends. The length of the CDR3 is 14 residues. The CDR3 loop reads CASSAGRSYNEQFF. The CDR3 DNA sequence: TGTGCCAGCTCTGCGGGTCGCTCCTACAATGAGCAGTTCTTC.

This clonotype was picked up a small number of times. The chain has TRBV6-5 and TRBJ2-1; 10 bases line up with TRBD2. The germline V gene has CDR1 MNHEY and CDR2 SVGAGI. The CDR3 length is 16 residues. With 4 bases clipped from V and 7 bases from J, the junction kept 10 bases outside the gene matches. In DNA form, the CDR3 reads TGTGCCAGCAGTTCAATAGCGGGAGGAGGGGGGAATGAGCAGTTCTTC. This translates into CASSSIAGGGGNEQFF.